The 31 T cell receptor beta chains reported below all come from one sample, sequenced in a study of CD8+ T cells in alopecia areata. Following RNA extraction, reverse transcription yielded cDNA that acted as the sequencing template. This table comes from immunoSEQ multiplex PCR, and its TCRdb copy is limited to in-frame clones, with some not included. This table holds around 180,000 clones, under 80% found once. The sample's treatment: oral pan-JAK inhibitor, 5-10 mg twice daily. The material sequenced was CD4+ T cells sorted from blood, taken around week 49, from a patient treated with tofacitinib. The source is a human donor with alopecia areata.

As for this clone: Other DNA variants within this sample encode the same CDR3. This chain uses TRBV30 with TRBJ2-5, with 8 positions matching TRBD1. V lost 6 bases, J lost 4 bases, and 7 bases stayed unmatched. Germline assignment: CDR1 GTSNPN and CDR2 SVGIG (reference sequence). The CDR3 totals 13 residues. The CDR3 DNA is TGTGCCTGTGGACAGGGCCAGCGAGAGACCCAGTACTTC. This translates into CACGQGQRETQYF.

In this sample, this clone turned up a few times. This chain uses TRBV29-1 with TRBJ2-7; a weak D match, TRBD1 (6 bases). This CDR3 has 13 amino acids. Trimming left V 5 bases short and J 2 bases short, with 13 bases between. CDR1 and CDR2 from the germline V gene are SQVTM and ANQGSEA. The CDR3 region has the DNA TGCAGCGTTTCTGACAGGTTGACCTACGAGCAGTACTTC. Translation gives CSVSDRLTYEQYF.

This chain connects TRBV30 to TRBJ1-1; D is unresolved. The CDR3 has 13 residues. Trimming cost V 0 bases and J 5 bases, with 10 bases left between them. Germline CDR1 GTSNPN, CDR2 SVGIG (reference sequence). This chain's CDR3 is CAWSVEAGTEAFF. For the CDR3, the DNA is TGTGCCTGGAGTGTAGAGGCGGGAACTGAAGCTTTCTTT.

The chain is built from TRBV29-1 and TRBJ1-2; D gene unclear. V lost 2 bases to trimming and J lost 6 bases, with 7 bases between them. The CDR3 loop spans 11 amino acids. The germline V gene has CDR1 SQVTM and CDR2 ANQGSEA. CDR3 sequence: CSVESGNGYTF. DNA for the CDR3: TGCAGCGTTGAATCGGGGAATGGCTACACCTTC.

A note on this clone: The same CDR3 arises from other DNA sequences in this sample as well. The CDR3 nucleotides are TGTGCCAGCAGCGGGACGGCCTACGAGCAGTACTTC. As protein: CASSGTAYEQYF. The chain links TRBV2 to TRBJ2-7; D tentatively fits TRBD1 or TRBD2 (5 bases each). V was pared by 6 bases and J by 2 bases, with 8 bases between. The CDR3 covers 12 residues. Germline assignment: CDR1 SNHLY and CDR2 FYNNEI. The whole variable domain, remainder taken from reference TRBV2 and TRBJ2-7, is EPEVTQTPSHQVTQMGQEVILRCVPISNHLYFYWYRQILGQKVEFLVSFYNNEISEKSEIFDDQFSVERPDGSNFTLKIRSTKLEDSAMYFCASSGTAYEQYFGPGTRLTVT.

V is TRBV30 and J is TRBJ1-1, with D uncertain. V was pared by 4 bases and J by 0 bases, with 15 bases between. Per the germline V gene, CDR1 is GTSNPN and CDR2 is SVGIG (reference sequence). The CDR3 sequence is 15 residues long. CDR3 residues: CAWTSLGSLNTEAFF. As DNA, the CDR3 is TGTGCCTGGACCTCCCTCGGCTCTCTGAACACTGAAGCTTTCTTT. Together with reference TRBV30 and TRBJ1-1, the CDR3 gives the full variable domain: SQTIHQWPATLVQPVGSPLSLECTVEGTSNPNLYWYRQAAGRGLQLLFYSVGIGQISSEVPQNLSASRPQDRQFILSSKKLLLSDSGFYLCAWTSLGSLNTEAFFGQGTRLTVV.

The V gene is TRBV29-1, the J gene TRBJ1-1, with D unresolved. The ends were cut back, 4 bases at V and 3 bases at J, with 15 bases in the middle. Germline CDR1 SQVTM, CDR2 ANQGSEA. CDR3 length: 14 amino acids. The CDR3 here is CSVGAWVWDTEAFF. The CDR3 bases are TGCAGCGTTGGGGCATGGGTGTGGGACACTGAAGCTTTCTTT.

This chain connects TRBV6-1 to TRBJ1-1; no clear D gene. CDR1 and CDR2 from the germline V gene are MNHNS and SASEGT. With 5 bases removed from V and 3 bases from J, the gap between germline ends came to 10 bases. This CDR3 has 13 residues. The CDR3 region is CASSINRDTEAFF. The CDR3 DNA reads TGTGCCAGCAGTATAAACAGAGACACTGAAGCTTTCTTT.

This clone was seen a handful of times. This chain connects TRBV30 to TRBJ1-2; no clear D gene. The V end was cut by 3 bases, the J end by 3 bases, with 11 bases between. Germline values: CDR1 GTSNPN, CDR2 SVGIG (reference sequence). This CDR3 is 13 amino acids long. The CDR3 coding sequence is TGTGCCTGGAGCCAGACGGACGACTATGGCTACACCTTC. Its protein is CAWSQTDDYGYTF. The variable domain in full, with the rest retrieved from reference TRBV30 and TRBJ1-2, is SQTIHQWPATLVQPVGSPLSLECTVEGTSNPNLYWYRQAAGRGLQLLFYSVGIGQISSEVPQNLSASRPQDRQFILSSKKLLLSDSGFYLCAWSQTDDYGYTFGSGTRLTVV.

V is TRBV29-1 and J is TRBJ1-1, with TRBD1 matching over 8 bases. The V and J ends lost 6 bases and 8 bases, in that order; junction bases with no gene match: 14. The CDR3 extends over 14 amino acids. Germline CDR1 reads SQVTM; CDR2 reads ANQGSEA. CDR3 sequence reads: CSVKALQGAGEAFF. The CDR3 DNA reads TGCAGCGTAAAAGCATTGCAGGGGGCGGGCGAAGCTTTCTTT.

The J gene is TRBJ2-7, the V gene TRBV5-6; the D is unclear. Germline V gene data show CDR1 as SGHDT and CDR2 as YYEEEE. This CDR3 contains 12 residues. Deletions cut 0 bases from V and 2 bases from J, with 3 bases between. This chain's CDR3 is CASSLDTYEQYF. In DNA form, the CDR3 reads TGTGCCAGCAGCTTGGACACCTACGAGCAGTACTTC.

The V gene is TRBV9, the J gene TRBJ1-1; the D is unclear. From germline, CDR1 is SGDLS and CDR2 YYNGEE. V lost 0 bases and J 4 bases, leaving 7 bases between the germline ends. There are 13 residues in the CDR3. CDR3 residues: CASSVVMGTEAFF. The CDR3 coding sequence is TGTGCCAGCAGCGTAGTAATGGGCACTGAAGCTTTCTTT.

CDR3 residues: CASSNQETQYF. CDR3 sequence (DNA): TGTGCCAGCAGCAACCAAGAGACCCAGTACTTC. V gene TRBV11-2 combines with J gene TRBJ2-5; D remains ambiguous. CDR1 is SGHAT, CDR2 FQNNGV, per germline. Trimming took 5 bases from V and 0 from J, leaving 1 base between them. CDR3 length: 11 amino acids.

This clone was seen a single time. The V call is TRBV5-6, the J call TRBJ2-3; 9 bases agree with TRBD1. Trimming took 4 bases from V and 6 from J; bases not matched to a gene: 3. The germline V gene has CDR1 SGHDT and CDR2 YYEEEE. This CDR3 region has 13 residues. The CDR3 here is CASSPTGGDTQYF. CDR3 bases: TGTGCCAGCAGCCCGACAGGGGGGGATACGCAGTATTTT.

There are a few counts of this clone. The chain uses TRBV29-1 and TRBJ2-2, with a tentative D call TRBD1 (6 bases). Trimming removed 7 bases from V and 5 bases from J, with 11 bases in between. The CDR3 consists of 12 residues. CDR1 and CDR2 from the germline V gene are SQVTM and ANQGSEA. This chain's CDR3 is CSAEQGTGELFF. CDR3 nucleotide sequence: TGCAGCGCCGAACAGGGTACCGGGGAGCTGTTTTTT.

This chain joins TRBV29-1 and TRBJ2-7, with 8 bases matching TRBD1. Looked up from germline, CDR1 is SQVTM and CDR2 is ANQGSEA. The V and J ends lost 7 bases and 6 bases, in that order; junction bases with no gene match: 8. The CDR3 totals 12 residues. The CDR3 sequence is CSAGPTGVEQYF. The CDR3 DNA reads as TGCAGCGCCGGACCGACAGGGGTCGAGCAGTACTTC.

The V and J genes are TRBV10-1 and TRBJ2-3; D might be TRBD2 (6 bases). The CDR3 is 14 residues long. V lost 4 bases and J lost 1, with 9 bases in between. Germline V gene data show CDR1 as WNHNN and CDR2 as SYGVQD (reference sequence). The CDR3 DNA reads as TGCGCCAGCAGTGTGGAGGGCCGCACAGATACGCAGTATTTT. Translating it yields CASSVEGRTDTQYF.

This clone has just a few counts. The chain joins TRBV7-2 to TRBJ2-2; the match to TRBD2 covers 11 bases. Germline lookup yields CDR1 SGHTA and CDR2 FQGNSA. The V gene end was trimmed by 1 base and the J gene end by 4 bases; junction bases not matched to a gene: 5. The CDR3 sequence is 17 residues long. CDR3 in DNA: TGTGCCAGCAGCTTAGATGGACTAGCGGGTAGCACCGGGGAGCTGTTTTTT. Its protein product is CASSLDGLAGSTGELFF.

The V call is TRBV7-8, the J call TRBJ2-5, with D hard to call. Germline V gene lookup returns CDR1 SGHVS and CDR2 FQNEAQ. V was shortened by 1 base and J by 11 bases, with 14 bases between the two germline ends. The length of the CDR3 is 13 residues. DNA of the CDR3: TGTGCCAGCAGCTTAGATGGAGCCGGAGAGCAGTACTTC. This sequence encodes CASSLDGAGEQYF.

The chain links TRBV30 to TRBJ2-1; 8 nucleotides match TRBD2. Germline V gives CDR1 GTSNPN, CDR2 SVGIG (reference sequence). CDR3 length: 15 amino acids. V shed 4 bases, J shed 4 bases, and the junction held 9 bases outside the gene matches. This CDR3 is CAWTGPAGGYNEQFF. CDR3 bases: TGTGCCTGGACCGGCCCGGCGGGGGGTTACAATGAGCAGTTCTTC.

This chain links TRBV29-1 with TRBJ1-2; unclear D gene. This CDR3 has 13 amino acids. Trimming removed 7 bases at V and 6 bases at J, with 18 bases between. Looked up from germline, CDR1 is SQVTM and CDR2 is ANQGSEA. The CDR3 region has the DNA TGCAGCGCGGGAGACCCCAAGGTTGATGGCTACACCTTC. Protein: CSAGDPKVDGYTF.

The gene calls are TRBV5-4 and TRBJ2-1, with 10 bases identical to TRBD2. The CDR3 sequence is 16 residues long. The germline CDR1 and CDR2 sequences are SGHNT and YYREEE (reference sequence). V shed 4 bases, J shed 6 bases, and the junction held 10 bases outside the gene matches. In DNA form, the CDR3 reads TGTGCCAGCAGCCCCATTGGGGCTAGCGGGAGCAATGAGCAGTTCTTC. Encoded protein: CASSPIGASGSNEQFF.

This clone showed up just a few times. The CDR3 loop is CASSLGGRDNNEQFF. The CDR3 bases are TGTGCCAGCAGTTTAGGCGGGCGCGACAACAATGAGCAGTTCTTC. The V call is TRBV27, the J call TRBJ2-1; D is possibly TRBD2 (5 bases). This CDR3 is 15 amino acids long. Trimming left V 2 bases short and J 5 bases short, with 13 bases between. CDR1 is MNHEY, CDR2 SMNVEV, per germline (reference sequence).

The table lists this clone with a few counts. This chain uses TRBV5-5 with TRBJ1-6, with D maybe TRBD1 (5 bases). Looked up from germline, CDR1 is SGHKS and CDR2 is YYEKEE (reference sequence). The germline V and J ends were trimmed by 4 bases and 7 bases, with 21 bases remaining between them. This CDR3 comprises 17 residues. In DNA, the CDR3 is TGTGCCAGCAGCAATATTTTGATCGGGACGGTAAATTCACCCCTCCACTTT. Encoded protein: CASSNILIGTVNSPLHF.

The chain links TRBV29-1 to TRBJ1-2; D unresolved. The CDR3 runs 16 residues. Trimming stripped 1 base from V and 2 bases from J, with 17 bases between. Germline V lookup: CDR1 SQVTM, CDR2 ANQGSEA. Written as DNA, the CDR3 is TGCAGCGTTGAAGCATCCCCCGACGTCGGAAACTATGGCTACACCTTC. It specifies CSVEASPDVGNYGYTF.

There are many counts of this clone. Because the CDR3 is missing its conserved closing phenylalanine or tryptophan, this is likely a read error. The DNA is omitted, as the CDR3 cannot be located on it reliably, and the CDR3 follows TCRdb's listing. The chain combines TRBV29-1 with TRBJ2-7; TRBD2, the table's D call, lacks a check against the DNA. The germline V gene encodes CDR1 SQVTM and CDR2 ANQGSEA. The CDR3 has 9 residues if both end residues are counted. The chain's CDR3 is CSVEPPKPI.

The chain carries TRBV29-1 and TRBJ1-1, with unresolved D. From germline, CDR1 is SQVTM and CDR2 ANQGSEA. This CDR3 has 14 residues. Trimming removed 3 bases from V and 1 base from J, with 12 bases in between. The CDR3 DNA is TGCAGCGTTGACTTTTCAGGAGGGAACACTGAAGCTTTCTTT. Translation: CSVDFSGGNTEAFF.

In its sample, this clone was seen a few times. Here the CDR3 reads CAWSVTGQRNTEAFF. For the CDR3, the DNA is TGTGCCTGGAGTGTAACGGGACAGCGGAACACTGAAGCTTTCTTT. The V call is TRBV30, the J call TRBJ1-1; 7 bases are a match to TRBD1. The CDR3 consists of 15 residues. Germline-derived CDR1 and CDR2 are GTSNPN and SVGIG (reference sequence). With V trimmed by 0 bases and J by 1 base, 5 bases remained unmatched.

The gene calls are TRBV27 and TRBJ1-2; D is perhaps TRBD1 (5 bases). CDR1 is MNHEY, CDR2 SMNVEV, per germline (reference sequence). The CDR3 covers 18 residues. The ends were cut back, 6 bases at V and 4 bases at J, with 27 bases in the middle. CDR3 in DNA: TGTGCCAGCAGCTCAAAGGGAGTGCGGCAGGGCGGCGGCTATGGCTACACCTTC. As protein: CASSSKGVRQGGGYGYTF.

The chain employs TRBV4-3 and TRBJ1-2; a possible D gene is TRBD1 (6 bases). The ends were cut back, 4 bases at V and 5 bases at J, with 14 bases in the middle. Germline V gene lookup returns CDR1 LGHNA and CDR2 YSLEER. CDR3 length equals 14 residues. The CDR3 sequence is CASSPNREAYGYTF. CDR3 in DNA: TGCGCCAGCAGCCCCAACAGGGAAGCGTATGGCTACACCTTC.

V and J are TRBV30 and TRBJ2-2; 8 positions agree with TRBD2. This CDR3 has 14 residues. The V segment lost 2 bases and the J segment 10 bases; nucleotides outside the gene matches: 9. Germline CDR1 and CDR2: GTSNPN and SVGIG (reference sequence). In DNA form, the CDR3 reads TGTGCCTGGAGTCGGCAGGGCGGGGGGTCGGAGCTGTTTTTT. Amino acid sequence: CAWSRQGGGSELFF.